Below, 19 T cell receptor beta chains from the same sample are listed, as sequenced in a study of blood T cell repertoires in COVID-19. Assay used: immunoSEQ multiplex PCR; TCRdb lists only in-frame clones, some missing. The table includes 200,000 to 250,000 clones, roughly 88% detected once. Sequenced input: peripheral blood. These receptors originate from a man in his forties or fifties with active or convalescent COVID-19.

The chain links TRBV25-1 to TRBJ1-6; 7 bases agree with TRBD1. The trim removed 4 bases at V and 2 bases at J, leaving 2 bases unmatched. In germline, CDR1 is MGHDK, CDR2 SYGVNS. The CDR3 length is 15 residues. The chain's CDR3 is CASSVTGAYNSPLHF. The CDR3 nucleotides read TGTGCCAGCAGTGTAACAGGGGCCTATAATTCACCCCTCCACTTT.

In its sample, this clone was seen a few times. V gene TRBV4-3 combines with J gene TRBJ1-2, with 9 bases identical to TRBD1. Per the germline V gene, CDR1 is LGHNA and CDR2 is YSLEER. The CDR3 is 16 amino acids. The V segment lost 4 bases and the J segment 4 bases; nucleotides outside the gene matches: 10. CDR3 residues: CASSPEMGDRVYGYTF. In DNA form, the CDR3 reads TGCGCCAGCAGCCCCGAGATGGGGGACAGGGTCTATGGCTACACCTTC.

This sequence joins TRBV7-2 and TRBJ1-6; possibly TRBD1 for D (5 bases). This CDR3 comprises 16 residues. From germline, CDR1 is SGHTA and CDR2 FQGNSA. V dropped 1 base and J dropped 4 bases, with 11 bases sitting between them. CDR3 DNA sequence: TGTGCCAGCAGCTTAGACAGGCGGGAGTATAATTCACCCCTCCACTTT. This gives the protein CASSLDRREYNSPLHF.

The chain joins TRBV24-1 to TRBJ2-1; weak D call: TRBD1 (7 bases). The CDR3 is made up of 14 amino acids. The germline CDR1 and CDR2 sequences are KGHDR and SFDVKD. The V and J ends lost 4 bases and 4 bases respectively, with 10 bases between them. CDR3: CATSDPGGYNEQFF. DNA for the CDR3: TGTGCCACCAGTGACCCAGGGGGGTACAATGAGCAGTTCTTC.

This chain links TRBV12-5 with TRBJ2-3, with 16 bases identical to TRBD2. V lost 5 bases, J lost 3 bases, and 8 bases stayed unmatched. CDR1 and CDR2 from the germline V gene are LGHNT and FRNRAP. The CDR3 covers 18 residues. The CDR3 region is CASGPGTSGRAGTDTQYF. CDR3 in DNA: TGTGCTAGTGGTCCCGGGACTAGCGGGAGGGCAGGTACAGATACGCAGTATTTT.

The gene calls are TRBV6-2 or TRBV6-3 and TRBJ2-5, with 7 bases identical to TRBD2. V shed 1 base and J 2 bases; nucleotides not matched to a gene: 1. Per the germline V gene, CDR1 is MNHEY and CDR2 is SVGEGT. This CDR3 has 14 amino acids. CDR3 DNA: TGTGCCAGCAGTTACTTTAGCGGGCAAGAGACCCAGTACTTC. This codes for CASSYFSGQETQYF.

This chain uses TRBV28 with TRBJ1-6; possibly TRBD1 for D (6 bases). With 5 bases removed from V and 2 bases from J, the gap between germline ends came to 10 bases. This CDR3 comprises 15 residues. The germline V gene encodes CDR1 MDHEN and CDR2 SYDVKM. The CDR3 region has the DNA TGTGCCAGCAGTCGGACAGTCGCCTATAATTCACCCCTCCACTTT. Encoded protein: CASSRTVAYNSPLHF.

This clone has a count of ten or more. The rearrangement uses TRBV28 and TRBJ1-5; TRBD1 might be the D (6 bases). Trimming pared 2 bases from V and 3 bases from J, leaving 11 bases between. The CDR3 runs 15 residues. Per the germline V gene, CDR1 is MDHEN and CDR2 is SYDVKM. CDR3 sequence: CASSLPQGHNQPQHF. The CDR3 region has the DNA TGTGCCAGCAGTTTACCTCAGGGGCACAATCAGCCCCAGCATTTT.

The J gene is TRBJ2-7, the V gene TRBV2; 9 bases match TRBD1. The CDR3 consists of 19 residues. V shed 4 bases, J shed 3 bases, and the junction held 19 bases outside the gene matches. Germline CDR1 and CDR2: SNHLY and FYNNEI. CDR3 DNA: TGTGCCAGCAGTGGGGGGGCCACCATGGGACAGGGTTCCTTCTACGAGCAGTACGTC. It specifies CASSGGATMGQGSFYEQYV.

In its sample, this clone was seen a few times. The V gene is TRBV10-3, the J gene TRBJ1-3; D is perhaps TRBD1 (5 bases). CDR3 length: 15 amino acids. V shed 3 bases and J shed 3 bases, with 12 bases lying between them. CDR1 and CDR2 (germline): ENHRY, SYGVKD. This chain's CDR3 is CAISDTGIGGNTIYF. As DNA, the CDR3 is TGTGCCATCAGTGATACAGGAATCGGTGGAAACACCATATATTTT.

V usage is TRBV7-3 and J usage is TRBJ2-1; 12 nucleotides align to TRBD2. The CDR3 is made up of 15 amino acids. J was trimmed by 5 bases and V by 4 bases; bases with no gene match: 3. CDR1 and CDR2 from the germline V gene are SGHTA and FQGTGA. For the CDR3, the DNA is TGTGCCAGCAGCTCCTCTAGCGGGGGGGACAATGAGCAGTTCTTC. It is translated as CASSSSSGGDNEQFF. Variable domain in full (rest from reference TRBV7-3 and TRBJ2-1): GAGVSQTPSNKVTEKGKYVELRCDPISGHTALYWYRQSLGQGPEFLIYFQGTGAADDSGLPNDRFFAVRPEGSVSTLKIQRTERGDSAVYLCASSSSSGGDNEQFFGPGTRLTVL.

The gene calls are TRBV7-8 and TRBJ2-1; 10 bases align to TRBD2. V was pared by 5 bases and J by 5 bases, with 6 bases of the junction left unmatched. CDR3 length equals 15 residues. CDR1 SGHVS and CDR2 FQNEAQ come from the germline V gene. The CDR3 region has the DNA TGTGCCAGCAGCACCTGGACTAGCGGAAACAATGAGCAGTTCTTC. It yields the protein CASSTWTSGNNEQFF. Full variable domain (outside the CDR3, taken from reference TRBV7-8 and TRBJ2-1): GAGVSQSPRYKVAKRGQDVALRCDPISGHVSLFWYQQALGQGPEFLTYFQNEAQLDKSGLPSDRFFAERPEGSVSTLKIQRTQQEDSAVYLCASSTWTSGNNEQFFGPGTRLTVL.

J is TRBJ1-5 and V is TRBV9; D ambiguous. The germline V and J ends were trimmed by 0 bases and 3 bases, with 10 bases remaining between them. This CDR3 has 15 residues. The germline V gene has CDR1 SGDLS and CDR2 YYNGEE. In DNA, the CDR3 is TGTGCCAGCAGCGTAGGTCCCGACTTCAATCAGCCCCAGCATTTT. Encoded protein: CASSVGPDFNQPQHF.

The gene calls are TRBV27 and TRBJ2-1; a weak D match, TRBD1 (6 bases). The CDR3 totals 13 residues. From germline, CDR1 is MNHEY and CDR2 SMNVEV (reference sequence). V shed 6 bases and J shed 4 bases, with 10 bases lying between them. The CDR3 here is CASSPGTYNEQFF. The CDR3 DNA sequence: TGTGCCAGCAGCCCCGGGACATACAATGAGCAGTTCTTC.

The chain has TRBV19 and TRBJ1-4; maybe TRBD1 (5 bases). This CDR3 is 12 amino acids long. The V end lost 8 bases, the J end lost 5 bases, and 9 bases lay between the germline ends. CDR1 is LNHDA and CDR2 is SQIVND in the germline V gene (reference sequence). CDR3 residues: CASGQGNEKLFF. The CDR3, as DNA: TGTGCCAGTGGGCAGGGAAATGAAAAACTGTTTTTT.

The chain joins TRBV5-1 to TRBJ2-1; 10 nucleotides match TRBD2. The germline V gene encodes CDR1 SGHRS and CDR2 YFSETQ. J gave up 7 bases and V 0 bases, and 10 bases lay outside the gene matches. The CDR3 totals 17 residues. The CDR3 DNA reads TGCGCCAGCAGCTTGGACTGGCGTCTAGCGGGGGTTAATGAGCAGTTCTTC. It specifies CASSLDWRLAGVNEQFF. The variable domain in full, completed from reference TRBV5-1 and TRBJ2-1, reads KAGVTQTPRYLIKTRGQQVTLSCSPISGHRSVSWYQQTPGQGLQFLFEYFSETQRNKGNFPGRFSGRQFSNSRSEMNVSTLELGDSALYLCASSLDWRLAGVNEQFFGPGTRLTVL.

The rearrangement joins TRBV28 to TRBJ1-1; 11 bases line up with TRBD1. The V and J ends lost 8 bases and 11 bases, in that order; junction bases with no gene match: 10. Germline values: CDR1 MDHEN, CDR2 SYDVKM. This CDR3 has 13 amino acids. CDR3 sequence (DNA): TGTGCCAGCTTTTGGACAGGGGGCGGGTGGGCTTTCTTT. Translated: CASFWTGGGWAFF.

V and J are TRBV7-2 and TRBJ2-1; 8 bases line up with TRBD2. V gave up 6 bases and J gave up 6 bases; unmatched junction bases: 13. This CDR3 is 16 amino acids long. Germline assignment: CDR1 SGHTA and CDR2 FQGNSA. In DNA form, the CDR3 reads TGTGCCAGCAGTTTCCCCCAGGGACTAGTGCCCAATGAGCAGTTCTTC. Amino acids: CASSFPQGLVPNEQFF.

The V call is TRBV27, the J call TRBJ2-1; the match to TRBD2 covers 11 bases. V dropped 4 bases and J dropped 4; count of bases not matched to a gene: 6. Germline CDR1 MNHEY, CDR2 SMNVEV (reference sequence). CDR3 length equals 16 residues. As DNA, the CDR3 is TGTGCCAGCAGTTCCTACAGACTAGCGGGATACAATGAGCAGTTCTTC. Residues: CASSSYRLAGYNEQFF.